These 27 T cell receptor beta chains were sequenced from one sample in a study of graft-versus-host responses after intestinal transplantation. Some clones are missing from TCRdb's copy, which holds only in-frame ones; the method was immunoSEQ multiplex PCR. The table records about 70,000 clones, about 90% of them present only once. These receptors are not linked to any known antigen. Here the sequenced sample was unstimulated CD8+ T cells sorted from spleen or lymph node cells, taken before transplant. The receptors shown here come from a human donor who was the organ donor for an intestinal transplant.

V usage is TRBV27 and J usage is TRBJ1-2, with 7 bases aligning to TRBD1. The length of the CDR3 is 15 residues. Germline V lookup: CDR1 MNHEY, CDR2 SMNVEV (reference sequence). V lost 0 bases and J lost 7; bases outside the gene matches: 8. CDR3 bases: TGTGCCAGCAGTTTATCCAGACAGGGCGGGGCTGGCTACACCTTC. This gives the protein CASSLSRQGGAGYTF.

V usage is TRBV10-3 and J usage is TRBJ1-2; 7 bases are a match to TRBD1. The CDR3 extends over 19 amino acids. The V segment lost 0 bases and the J segment 8 bases; nucleotides outside the gene matches: 21. The germline CDR1 and CDR2 sequences are ENHRY and SYGVKD. CDR3 in DNA: TGTGCCATCAGTGAGTCACTGGGACAGCTCGCCTCCCTTCGGCGCGGCTACACCTTC. Its protein is CAISESLGQLASLRRGYTF.

J is TRBJ1-2 and V is TRBV27; D perhaps matches TRBD1 (5 bases). Germline V CDR1 and CDR2: MNHEY, SMNVEV (reference sequence). The CDR3 is made up of 16 amino acids. The V gene lost 7 bases and the J gene lost 4 bases, with 22 bases spanning the gap. DNA for the CDR3: TGTGCCAGCAACCCGTCCTTTAGGGGAGGACGCTATGGCTACACCTTC. Encoded protein: CASNPSFRGGRYGYTF.

The V call is TRBV21-1, the J call TRBJ1-2; TRBD1 was called by the table and not checked on the DNA. TRBV21-1 is a recognized pseudogene. The CDR3 contains 14 residues. The CDR3 region is CASSSGKGLYGYTF. The CDR3 coding sequence is TGTGCCAGCAGCTCAGGGAAAGGGCTATATGGCTACACCTTC.

The chain couples TRBV9 to TRBJ1-1, with 7 bases matching TRBD1. V shed 0 bases, J shed 3 bases, and the junction held 5 bases outside the gene matches. The CDR3 is 15 amino acids. Germline CDR1 and CDR2: SGDLS and YYNGEE. The DNA for the CDR3 is TGTGCCAGCAGCGTAGGGAAGGGGGCTGACACTGAAGCTTTCTTT. This codes for CASSVGKGADTEAFF.

This rearrangement joins TRBV6-6 to TRBJ1-4; TRBD1 aligns across 9 bases. Germline CDR1 MNHNY, CDR2 SVGAGI (reference sequence). The CDR3 runs 12 residues. Trimming took 11 bases from V and 6 from J; bases not matched to a gene: 4. The CDR3 coding sequence is TGTGCCGGAAGGACAGGGGATGAAAAACTGTTTTTT. This gives the protein CAGRTGDEKLFF.

The chain is built from TRBV6-1 and TRBJ2-1, with a weak D call TRBD1 (5 bases). The ends were cut back, 4 bases at V and 4 bases at J, with 8 bases in the middle. CDR1 MNHNS and CDR2 SASEGT come from the germline V gene. The CDR3 totals 13 residues. This chain's CDR3 is CASSAGMYNEQFF. Written as DNA, the CDR3 is TGTGCCAGCAGTGCAGGGATGTACAATGAGCAGTTCTTC.

The sample holds one count of this clone. This chain links TRBV28 with TRBJ2-7; D is perhaps TRBD1 (5 bases). V shed 6 bases and J shed 1 base, with 13 bases lying between them. This CDR3 has 14 amino acids. Germline CDR1 is MDHEN and CDR2 is SYDVKM. CDR3 sequence reads: CASSLGQLSYEQYV. The CDR3 nucleotides read TGTGCCAGCAGCCTGGGGCAGTTATCCTACGAGCAGTACGTC.

This clone has only one observation. The chain joins TRBV27 to TRBJ2-1; a weak D match, TRBD1 (6 bases). This CDR3 is 12 amino acids long. The germline CDR1 and CDR2 sequences are MNHEY and SMNVEV (reference sequence). Trimming stripped 6 bases from V and 6 bases from J, with 9 bases between. CDR3 amino acids: CASSTGINEQFF. The CDR3 DNA reads as TGTGCCAGCAGCACAGGGATCAATGAGCAGTTCTTC.

The chain is built from TRBV7-2 and TRBJ2-1, with D uncertain. The V gene's germline CDR1 is SGHTA and CDR2 FQGNSA. The CDR3 consists of 15 residues. The V and J ends lost 5 bases and 3 bases respectively, with 14 bases between them. Here the CDR3 reads CASSPRELNYNEQFF. The CDR3 coding sequence is TGTGCCAGCAGCCCGAGAGAATTGAACTACAATGAGCAGTTCTTC.

V and J are TRBV5-1 and TRBJ1-2; 9 bases map to TRBD1. Germline CDR1 reads SGHRS; CDR2 reads YFSETQ. V was clipped by 0 bases and J by 7 bases; unmatched bases: 1. The CDR3 contains 13 residues. The CDR3 protein is CASSLVQGAGYTF. The DNA of the CDR3 is TGCGCCAGCAGCTTGGTACAGGGGGCTGGCTACACCTTC.

The chain couples TRBV28 to TRBJ1-2; 8 positions match TRBD1. Germline CDR1 MDHEN, CDR2 SYDVKM. J gave up 6 bases and V 9 bases, and 12 bases lay outside the gene matches. CDR3 length: 14 residues. The DNA of the CDR3 is TGTGCCAGTGACGTGCCAGGGGGCAGGAATGGCTACACCTTC. Amino acids: CASDVPGGRNGYTF.

V gene TRBV5-8 combines with J gene TRBJ2-1, with D possibly TRBD2 on 6 matching bases. The V gene's germline CDR1 is SGHTS and CDR2 YDEGEE. V was shortened by 4 bases and J by 6 bases, with 11 bases between the two germline ends. The CDR3 contains 13 residues. DNA for the CDR3: TGTGCCAGCAGCCCTGTGGAGGGCAATGAGCAGTTCTTC. Translated: CASSPVEGNEQFF.

J is TRBJ2-1 and V is TRBV5-4; possible D gene TRBD2, 7 bases. Germline CDR1 reads SGHNT; CDR2 reads YYREEE (reference sequence). Trimming pared 1 base from V and 4 bases from J, leaving 12 bases between. The CDR3 is made up of 15 amino acids. The CDR3 bases are TGTGCCAGCAGCTTGCGGGGGGCACCTTACAATGAGCAGTTCTTC. As protein: CASSLRGAPYNEQFF.

The chain joins TRBV7-8 to TRBJ1-5; D uncertain. This CDR3 has 11 amino acids. Germline CDR1 and CDR2: SGHVS and FQNEAQ. The V end lost 3 bases, the J end lost 8 bases, and 5 bases lay between the germline ends. As DNA, the CDR3 is TGTGCCAGCAGCTTCACAGAGCCCCAGCATTTT. The encoded protein is CASSFTEPQHF.

V and J are TRBV13 and TRBJ2-1; the D is unclear. The CDR3 is 14 residues long. Germline lookup yields CDR1 PRHDT and CDR2 FYEKMQ (reference sequence). V lost 0 bases to trimming and J lost 9 bases, with 12 bases between them. CDR3 region: CASSLGGRLVEQFF. Here the CDR3 DNA reads TGTGCCAGCAGCTTAGGCGGCAGACTTGTTGAGCAGTTCTTC. The full variable domain, its missing parts supplied by reference TRBV13 and TRBJ2-1, is AAGVIQSPRHLIKEKRETATLKCYPIPRHDTVYWYQQGPGQDPQFLISFYEKMQSDKGSIPDRFSAQQFSDYHSELNMSSLELGDSALYFCASSLGGRLVEQFFGPGTRLTVL.

The rearrangement joins TRBV4-1 to TRBJ1-6, with 8 bases that match TRBD1. The CDR3 is 13 residues long. V lost 5 bases, J lost 13 bases, and 7 bases stayed unmatched. Germline CDR1 MGHRA, CDR2 YSYEKL. CDR3 loop: CASSRYRGFPLHF. CDR3 nucleotides: TGCGCCAGCAGCAGATACAGGGGGTTTCCCCTCCACTTT.

This chain connects TRBV9 to TRBJ2-2; no reliable D call. Germline CDR1 SGDLS, CDR2 YYNGEE. Between the trimmed V and J ends, which lost 0 bases and 6 bases, there was a span of 18 bases. The length of the CDR3 is 17 residues. The DNA for the CDR3 is TGTGCCAGCAGCGTAGAATCACCGGAGAGCCTATCCGGGGAGCTGTTTTTT. It is translated as CASSVESPESLSGELFF.

This sequence joins TRBV10-3 and TRBJ2-7, with a tentative D call TRBD2 (5 bases). Trimming pared 8 bases from V and 1 base from J, leaving 12 bases between. Germline V gene sequence: CDR1 ENHRY, CDR2 SYGVKD. The CDR3 length is 13 residues. CDR3 sequence (DNA): TGTGCCATCGCAGCGGATGTTTCCTACGAGCAGTACGTC. Translating it yields CAIAADVSYEQYV.

The chain recombines TRBV4-1 with TRBJ2-2; 7 bases map to TRBD1. Germline V gives CDR1 MGHRA, CDR2 YSYEKL. V lost 5 bases and J lost 2; bases outside the gene matches: 8. The CDR3 has 16 amino acids. CDR3 residues: CASSIVLGGNTGELFF. The CDR3 DNA reads as TGCGCCAGCAGCATCGTTCTAGGGGGCAACACCGGGGAGCTGTTTTTT.

CDR3 coding DNA: TGCGCCAGCAGCTTGGTTCGGGGGGGAGTCTCAGATACGCAGTATTTT. Protein: CASSLVRGGVSDTQYF. The chain employs TRBV5-1 and TRBJ2-3; TRBD2 matches at 8 bases. This CDR3 is built from 16 residues. Trimming at V came to 0 bases and at J to 4 bases, leaving 7 bases not matched to a gene. CDR1 is SGHRS, CDR2 YFSETQ, per germline. Together with reference TRBV5-1 and TRBJ2-3, the CDR3 gives the full variable domain: KAGVTQTPRYLIKTRGQQVTLSCSPISGHRSVSWYQQTPGQGLQFLFEYFSETQRNKGNFPGRFSGRQFSNSRSEMNVSTLELGDSALYLCASSLVRGGVSDTQYFGPGTRLTVL.

The chain recombines TRBV13 with TRBJ2-1; D is undetermined. Germline V gives CDR1 PRHDT, CDR2 FYEKMQ (reference sequence). Trimming cost V 4 bases and J 0 bases, with 13 bases left between them. The CDR3 sequence is 16 residues long. CDR3 nucleotide sequence: TGTGCCAGCAGCTCCCCAACGGTTAGCTCCTACAATGAGCAGTTCTTC. Protein sequence: CASSSPTVSSYNEQFF.

The chain has TRBV7-2 and TRBJ1-1; perhaps TRBD1 as D (5 bases). The germline gives CDR1 SGHTA, CDR2 FQGNSA. The CDR3 consists of 14 residues. V was trimmed by 5 bases and J by 4 bases, leaving 14 bases between them. The CDR3 spells CASSPDMGSTEAFF. Here the CDR3 DNA reads TGTGCCAGCAGCCCGGACATGGGGTCCACTGAAGCTTTCTTT.

The CDR3: CASSPFGPQRSGLFF. CDR3 bases: TGTGCCAGTAGTCCCTTCGGTCCCCAGCGCTCGGGGCTGTTTTTT. The V call is TRBV19, the J call TRBJ1-4; no clear D gene. The CDR3 covers 15 residues. The germline CDR1 and CDR2 sequences are LNHDA and SQIVND (reference sequence). V was pared by 5 bases and J by 14 bases, with 24 bases between.

This clone came up a few times. The chain is built from TRBV5-8 and TRBJ1-4; perhaps TRBD1 as D (5 bases). From germline, CDR1 is SGHTS and CDR2 YDEGEE. The CDR3 runs 15 residues. The V end lost 0 bases, the J end lost 4 bases, and 10 bases lay between the germline ends. The CDR3 region has the DNA TGTGCCAGCAGCTTGGGAGGAGGGGTTAATGAAAAACTGTTTTTT. Protein sequence: CASSLGGGVNEKLFF. Together with reference TRBV5-8 and TRBJ1-4, the CDR3 gives the full variable domain: EAGVTQSPTHLIKTRGQQATLRCSPISGHTSVYWYQQALGLGLQFLLWYDEGEERNRGNFPPRFSGRQFPNYSSELNVNALELEDSALYLCASSLGGGVNEKLFFGSGTQLSVL.

CDR3 sequence (DNA): TGTGCCAGCAGCCCAGACGAGGGTGTGCATCAAGAGACCCAGTACTTC. Translating gives CASSPDEGVHQETQYF. This sequence joins TRBV11-2 and TRBJ2-5; weak D call: TRBD2 (5 bases). Germline assignment: CDR1 SGHAT and CDR2 FQNNGV. V lost 5 bases, J lost 2 bases, and 18 bases lay in between. CDR3 length equals 16 residues.

The rearrangement joins TRBV27 to TRBJ1-3; TRBD1 matches at 10 bases. The CDR3 totals 14 residues. Germline V gene lookup returns CDR1 MNHEY and CDR2 SMNVEV (reference sequence). V shed 6 bases and J 2 bases; nucleotides not matched to a gene: 1. CDR3 loop: CASRGTGAGNTIYF. The CDR3 coding sequence is TGTGCCAGCAGAGGGACAGGGGCTGGAAACACCATATATTTT.